These T cell receptor beta chains were read from a single sample in a study of monozygotic twins with cystic fibrosis. Clones were read by immunoSEQ multiplex PCR, and TCRdb kept only the in-frame ones, dropping some. The sample lists some 35,000 clones, 75% to 95% occurring once. What was sequenced was blood. These receptor sequences come from a boy between 2 and 10 years old with cystic fibrosis. Each CDR3 is given with its conserved first and last residue. D genes are given only for firm matches. Size values are once, few and many counts, or a class for expanded clones, and some rows have none.

V: TRBV20-1; D: -; J: TRBJ2-1; size: -; DNA: TGCAGTGCTAGTAACGTAGTGCAGTTCTTC; CDR3: CSASNVVQFF
V: TRBV9; D: TRBD2; J: TRBJ2-3; size: -; DNA: TGTGCCAGCGCCCGCGGGGGGGCCATGGCAGATACGCAGTATTTT; CDR3: CASARGGAMADTQYF
V: TRBV19; D: -; J: TRBJ1-2; size: -; DNA: TGTGCCAGTAGTATCCAGGGGCTTCATGGCTACACCTTC; CDR3: CASSIQGLHGYTF
V: TRBV6-5; D: -; J: TRBJ1-5; size: -; DNA: TGTGCCAGCAGTTGGGACAGCAATCAGCCCCAGCATTTT; CDR3: CASSWDSNQPQHF
V: TRBV7-2; D: -; J: TRBJ1-2; size: -; DNA: TGTGCCAGCAGCGTTATGTCGACGGACCCTTTGGGCTACACCTTC; CDR3: CASSVMSTDPLGYTF
V: TRBV9; D: TRBD1; J: TRBJ1-4; size: -; DNA: TGTGCCAGCAGCGTGGCCGGGACAGGTAATGAAAAACTGTTTTTT; CDR3: CASSVAGTGNEKLFF
V: TRBV9; D: TRBD1; J: TRBJ1-3; size: -; DNA: TGTGCCAGCAGCACAGGGGAGGGGGGAAACACCATATATTTT; CDR3: CASSTGEGGNTIYF
V: TRBV9; D: -; J: TRBJ1-4; size: -; DNA: TGTGCCAGCAGCGTAGAAGGGGAACCTAATGAAAAACTGTTTTTT; CDR3: CASSVEGEPNEKLFF
V: TRBV7-9; D: -; J: TRBJ1-4; size: -; DNA: TGTGCCAGCAGCTCGAGGGGGGAACAGGGTCTGCGGGAAAAACTGTTTTTT; CDR3: CASSSRGEQGLREKLFF
V: TRBV10-1; D: -; J: TRBJ1-1; size: -; DNA: TGCGCCAGCAGTGACGGTCCGGCGAACACTGAAGCTTTCTTT; CDR3: CASSDGPANTEAFF
V: TRBV7-9; D: -; J: TRBJ2-1; size: -; DNA: TGTGCCAGCAGCTTACTCGGGGGAGGAGACAATGAGCAGTTCTTC; CDR3: CASSLLGGGDNEQFF
V: TRBV13; D: TRBD1; J: TRBJ2-1; size: -; DNA: TGTGCCAGCAGCCCCCGACAGGGGGCGAACTACAATGAGCAGTTCTTC; CDR3: CASSPRQGANYNEQFF
V: TRBV15; D: TRBD2; J: TRBJ2-7; size: -; DNA: TGTGCCACTTCCCGGGGGGCCTACGAGCAGTACTTC; CDR3: CATSRGAYEQYF
V: TRBV19; D: -; J: TRBJ1-5; size: -; DNA: TGTGCCAGTAGTATAGGGGGGATGAGCAATCAGCCCCAGCATTTT; CDR3: CASSIGGMSNQPQHF
V: TRBV7-8; D: TRBD2; J: TRBJ2-7; size: -; DNA: TGTGCCACCTCCGGGACTAGCGGGGGATCCTACGAGCAGTACTTC; CDR3: CATSGTSGGSYEQYF
V: TRBV4-2; D: -; J: TRBJ1-1; size: -; DNA: TGTGCCAGCAGCCAAGACAGGGGTCTGAACACTGAAGCTTTCTTT; CDR3: CASSQDRGLNTEAFF
V: TRBV6-7; D: -; J: TRBJ1-3; size: once; DNA: TGTGCAAGAGGCCCTGGAAACACCATATATTTT; CDR3: CARGPGNTIYF
V: TRBV5-6; D: TRBD1; J: TRBJ1-2; size: once; DNA: TGTGCCAGCAGCTTGGATCAGGGGGCGCGTGGCTACACCTTC; CDR3: CASSLDQGARGYTF
V: TRBV19; D: TRBD1; J: TRBJ1-2; size: -; DNA: TGTGCCAGTACCCCCACTTGGACAGGGACTAACTATGGCTACACCTTC; CDR3: CASTPTWTGTNYGYTF
V: TRBV6-5; D: TRBD1; J: TRBJ1-1; size: -; DNA: TGTGCCAGCAGACGGGACAGAACCACTGAAGCTTTCTTT; CDR3: CASRRDRTTEAFF
V: TRBV5-6; D: -; J: TRBJ1-6; size: -; DNA: TGTGCCAGCAGCTTGGGCCCAGCAGGGTCACCCCTCCACTTT; CDR3: CASSLGPAGSPLHF
V: TRBV5-6; D: -; J: TRBJ1-1; size: once; DNA: TGTGCCAGCAGCTGGACGGGAATGAACACTGAAGCTTTCTTT; CDR3: CASSWTGMNTEAFF
V: TRBV19; D: -; J: TRBJ1-1; size: -; DNA: TGTGCCAGTAGTATGTCGGGGGGTACAGGGCCTGAAGCTTTCTTT; CDR3: CASSMSGGTGPEAFF
V: TRBV14; D: -; J: TRBJ1-1; size: -; DNA: TGTGCCAGCAGCCAAGGAAGGAACACTGAAGCTTTCTTT; CDR3: CASSQGRNTEAFF
V: TRBV19; D: TRBD2; J: TRBJ2-5; size: -; DNA: TGTGCCAGTAGTATAGGCCTAACCGGGACTAGGCACCAAGAGACCCAGTACTTC; CDR3: CASSIGLTGTRHQETQYF
V: TRBV11-2; D: -; J: TRBJ2-6; size: -; DNA: TGTGCCAGCAGGACCGACGGTCCCGCCTCTGGGGCCAACGTCCTGACTTTC; CDR3: CASRTDGPASGANVLTF
V: TRBV15; D: TRBD1; J: TRBJ1-2; size: -; DNA: TGTGCCACCAGCAGAGATGGGACAGTTTATGGTGTGAGTCACACCTTC; CDR3: CATSRDGTVYGVSHTF
V: TRBV7-6; D: TRBD1; J: TRBJ1-1; size: -; DNA: TGTGCCAGCAGCCCCTGGGACAGTAACACTGAAGCTTTCTTT; CDR3: CASSPWDSNTEAFF
V: TRBV23-1; D: TRBD1; J: TRBJ1-2; size: -; DNA: TGCGCCAGACGCAGGGGGCGAGGTGGTGGCTACACCTTC; CDR3: CARRRGRGGGYTF
V: TRBV9; D: -; J: TRBJ1-4; size: -; DNA: TGTGCCAGCAGCGGGACGGTGAATGAAAAACTGTTTTTT; CDR3: CASSGTVNEKLFF
V: TRBV18; D: -; J: TRBJ1-6; size: -; DNA: TGTGCCAGCTCTCCCTCCTATAATTCACCCCTCCACTTT; CDR3: CASSPSYNSPLHF
V: TRBV5-1; D: -; J: TRBJ2-5; size: -; DNA: TGCGCCAGCAGCTCCTATCAGGGGGAGACCCAGTACTTC; CDR3: CASSSYQGETQYF
V: TRBV10-2; D: TRBD1; J: TRBJ1-5; size: -; DNA: TGCGCCAGCAGACGGACAGGTAGCAATCAGCCCCAGCATTTT; CDR3: CASRRTGSNQPQHF
V: TRBV5-1; D: -; J: TRBJ2-5; size: -; DNA: TGCGCCAGCAGCGGAGGGGAGACCCAGTACTTC; CDR3: CASSGGETQYF
V: TRBV2; D: -; J: TRBJ1-6; size: few; DNA: TGTGCCAGCAGGGGCACGGACAGATCGAATTCACCCCTCCACTTT; CDR3: CASRGTDRSNSPLHF
V: TRBV27; D: -; J: TRBJ1-1; size: -; DNA: TGTGCCAGCAGTTTATCGGTGGACACTGAAGCTTTCTTT; CDR3: CASSLSVDTEAFF
V: TRBV19; D: -; J: TRBJ2-7; size: -; DNA: TGTGCCAGTAGGGGGACGGACAACTACGAGCAGTACTTC; CDR3: CASRGTDNYEQYF
V: TRBV7-7; D: TRBD1; J: TRBJ2-1; size: -; DNA: TGTGCCAGTGGACAGGGGGGGAACAATGAGCAGTTCTTC; CDR3: CASGQGGNNEQFF
V: TRBV19; D: -; J: TRBJ1-1; size: -; DNA: TGTGCCAGTAGTGGACTGCAGGGCGACACTGAAGCTTTCTTT; CDR3: CASSGLQGDTEAFF
V: TRBV27; D: -; J: TRBJ1-4; size: -; DNA: TGTGCCAGCAGTTCCGGGAGATTATCTAATGAAAAACTGTTTTTT; CDR3: CASSSGRLSNEKLFF
V: TRBV14; D: -; J: TRBJ1-2; size: -; DNA: TGTGCCAGCAGCCAAGCCGCTTTTACAGGGGGCTACACCTTC; CDR3: CASSQAAFTGGYTF
V: TRBV11-2; D: -; J: TRBJ2-1; size: once; DNA: TGTGCCAGCAGCTCGGGGGCGCCGGCTGGGCTTCGTCGAGCCAATGAGCAGTTCTTC; CDR3: CASSSGAPAGLRRANEQFF
V: TRBV6-1; D: -; J: TRBJ2-7; size: -; DNA: TGTGCCAGCAGTGGACTGTCCGCTTTCTACGAGCAGTACTTC; CDR3: CASSGLSAFYEQYF
V: TRBV5-6; D: -; J: TRBJ1-1; size: -; DNA: TGTGCCAGCAGCTTGTTAGGTTTGCCTGAAGCTTTCTTT; CDR3: CASSLLGLPEAFF
V: TRBV7-9; D: TRBD1; J: TRBJ1-2; size: once; DNA: TGTGCCAGCAGCTGGCCCACACTACGGACAGGGCAAAACTATGGCTACACCTTC; CDR3: CASSWPTLRTGQNYGYTF
V: TRBV29-1; D: -; J: TRBJ1-1; size: -; DNA: TGCAGCGTTGTGGGGTACACTGAAGCTTTCTTT; CDR3: CSVVGYTEAFF
V: TRBV10-3; D: TRBD1; J: TRBJ2-7; size: -; DNA: TGTGCCACGACTCCGGGGACAGCCCTGTATCCCAGGTACGAGCAGTACTTC; CDR3: CATTPGTALYPRYEQYF
V: TRBV27; D: TRBD1; J: TRBJ2-2; size: -; DNA: TGTGCCAGCAGTTGGGACAGTTACACCGGGGAGCTGTTTTTT; CDR3: CASSWDSYTGELFF
V: TRBV13; D: -; J: TRBJ2-1; size: -; DNA: TGTGCCAGCAGCCTACAGCTAAGGGCGGAGAACTTCTACAATGAGCAGTTCTTC; CDR3: CASSLQLRAENFYNEQFF
V: TRBV2; D: -; J: TRBJ1-4; size: -; DNA: TGTGCCAGCAGGGGTGAAAAACTGTTTTTT; CDR3: CASRGEKLFF
V: TRBV7-2; D: TRBD1; J: TRBJ1-2; size: -; DNA: TGTGCCAGCAGCTTAGCTCTCGACAGGGCGGAAGGCTACACCTTC; CDR3: CASSLALDRAEGYTF
V: TRBV19; D: -; J: TRBJ1-2; size: -; DNA: TGTGCCAGTAGGGGGGGGACCCGACCCAACTATGGCTACACCTTC; CDR3: CASRGGTRPNYGYTF
V: TRBV5-6; D: TRBD1; J: TRBJ1-2; size: -; DNA: TGTGCCAGCAGCGCCCCGGACAGGGGAGGGCATGGCTACACCTTC; CDR3: CASSAPDRGGHGYTF
V: TRBV6-1; D: -; J: TRBJ1-1; size: few; DNA: TGTGCCAGCACGCGCGGGAGTAGTGAAGCTTTCTTT; CDR3: CASTRGSSEAFF
V: TRBV14; D: -; J: TRBJ2-7; size: -; DNA: TGTGCCAGCAGCCGAGGGGCAGGGGAACGAAACGAGCAGTACTTC; CDR3: CASSRGAGERNEQYF